Below are 4 T cell receptor beta chains sequenced from a single sample in a study of cytomegalovirus exposure and HLA in healthy donors. The study ran its PCR with 60 Vbeta and 13 Jbeta primers. The method was immunoSEQ multiplex PCR; TCRdb's version includes in-frame clones alone and lacks a portion of them. The data show about 130,000 clones, under 85% seen once. Sequencing was carried out using PBMCs. The receptors shown here come from a woman between 40 and 55 years old in good health and CMV-seropositive.

This clone was detected only once. One end of the junction does not line up with germline, which may come from a read error. J is TRBJ2-4 and V is TRBV27; 10 bases are shared with TRBD2. There are 16 residues in the CDR3. Germline V CDR1 and CDR2: MNHEY, SMNVEV (reference sequence). The CDR3 sequence is CASSLRLAGAKNSQYF. The CDR3 DNA sequence: TGTGCCAGCAGTTTACGGCTAGCGGGAGCCAAAAACAGTCAGTACTTC.

The chain couples TRBV5-4 to TRBJ2-5; no clear D gene. The end of the DNA fits TRBJ2-7 better, so the J call may be wrong. The CDR3 length is 14 residues. CDR1 is SGHNT and CDR2 is YYREEE in the germline V gene (reference sequence). CDR3 residues: CASSLWAGRNEQYF. Written as DNA, the CDR3 is TGTGCCAGCAGCTTGTGGGCAGGTCGCAACGAGCAGTACTTC.

V and J are TRBV7-2 and TRBJ1-2; no reliable D call. The CDR3 contains 13 residues. Germline CDR1 SGHTA, CDR2 FQGNSA. Trimming removed 2 bases at V and 5 bases at J, with 9 bases between. CDR3 in DNA: TGTGCCAGCAGCTTACCCGGGATGTATGGCTACACCTTC. This encodes CASSLPGMYGYTF.

The chain couples TRBV29-1 to TRBJ2-1, with TRBD2 matching 8 bases. Looked up from germline, CDR1 is SQVTM and CDR2 is ANQGSEA. With V trimmed by 2 bases and J by 10 bases, 4 bases remained unmatched. The CDR3 loop spans 12 amino acids. Here the CDR3 DNA reads TGCAGCGTTGAAACTAGCGGCTTCGAGCAGTTCTTC. Translated, it gives CSVETSGFEQFF.